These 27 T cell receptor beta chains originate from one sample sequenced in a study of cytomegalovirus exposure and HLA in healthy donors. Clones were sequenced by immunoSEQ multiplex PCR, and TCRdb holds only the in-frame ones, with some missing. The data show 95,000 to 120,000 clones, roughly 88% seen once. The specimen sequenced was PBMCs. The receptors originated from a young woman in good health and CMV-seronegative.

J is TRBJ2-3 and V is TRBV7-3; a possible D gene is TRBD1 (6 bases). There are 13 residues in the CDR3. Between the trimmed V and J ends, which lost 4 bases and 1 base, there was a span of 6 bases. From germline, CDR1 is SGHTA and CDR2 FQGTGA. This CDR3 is CASSWTGTDTQYF. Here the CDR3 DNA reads TGTGCCAGCAGCTGGACAGGCACAGATACGCAGTATTTT.

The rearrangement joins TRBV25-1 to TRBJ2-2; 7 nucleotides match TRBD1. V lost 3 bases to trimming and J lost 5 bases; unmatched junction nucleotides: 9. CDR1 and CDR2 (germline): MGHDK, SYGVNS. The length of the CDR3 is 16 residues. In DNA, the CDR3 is TGTGCCAGCAGTGATCACGAGGGGGCGATTACCGGGGAGCTGTTTTTT. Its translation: CASSDHEGAITGELFF.

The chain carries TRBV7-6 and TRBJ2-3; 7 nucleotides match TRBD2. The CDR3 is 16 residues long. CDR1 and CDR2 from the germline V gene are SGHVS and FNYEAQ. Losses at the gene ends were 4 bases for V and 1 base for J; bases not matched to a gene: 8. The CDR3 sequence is CASSSMAGVGTDTQYF. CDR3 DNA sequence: TGTGCCAGCAGCTCTATGGCGGGGGTAGGCACAGATACGCAGTATTTT.

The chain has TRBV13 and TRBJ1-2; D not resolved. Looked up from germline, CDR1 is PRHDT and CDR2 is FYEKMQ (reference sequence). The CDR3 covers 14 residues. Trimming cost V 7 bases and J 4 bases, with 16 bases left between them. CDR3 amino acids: CASNDEGGGYGYTF. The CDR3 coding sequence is TGTGCCAGCAATGACGAGGGAGGCGGCTATGGCTACACCTTC.

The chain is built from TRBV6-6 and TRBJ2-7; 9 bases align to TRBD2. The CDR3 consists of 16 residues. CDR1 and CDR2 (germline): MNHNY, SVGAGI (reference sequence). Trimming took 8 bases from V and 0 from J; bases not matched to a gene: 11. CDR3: CASRERLAVRSYEQYF. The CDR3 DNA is TGTGCCAGCCGGGAAAGACTAGCGGTTCGCTCCTACGAGCAGTACTTC.

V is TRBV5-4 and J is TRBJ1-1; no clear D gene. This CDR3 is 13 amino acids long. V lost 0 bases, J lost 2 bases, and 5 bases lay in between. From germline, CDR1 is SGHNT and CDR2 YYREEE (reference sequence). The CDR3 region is CASSLGANTEAFF. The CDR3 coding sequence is TGTGCCAGCAGCTTGGGGGCAAACACTGAAGCTTTCTTT. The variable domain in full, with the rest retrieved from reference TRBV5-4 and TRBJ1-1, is ETGVTQSPTHLIKTRGQQVTLRCSSQSGHNTVSWYQQALGQGPQFIFQYYREEENGRGNFPPRFSGLQFPNYSSELNVNALELDDSALYLCASSLGANTEAFFGQGTRLTVV.

The CDR3 DNA follows: TGTGCCAGCAGCGTAACCGACAGGGTCAATCAGCCCCAGCATTTT. Translation gives CASSVTDRVNQPQHF. The V call is TRBV9, the J call TRBJ1-5; 7 nucleotides align to TRBD1. Germline trimming cut 1 base from V and 3 bases from J; bases unmatched to any gene: 4. Germline CDR1 is SGDLS and CDR2 is YYNGEE. The CDR3 contains 15 residues.

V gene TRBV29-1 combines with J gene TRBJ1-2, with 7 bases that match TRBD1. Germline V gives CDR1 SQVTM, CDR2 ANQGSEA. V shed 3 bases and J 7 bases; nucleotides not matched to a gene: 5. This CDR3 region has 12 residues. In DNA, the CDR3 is TGCAGCGTTGAGAGACAGGGTCCTGGCTACACCTTC. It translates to CSVERQGPGYTF.

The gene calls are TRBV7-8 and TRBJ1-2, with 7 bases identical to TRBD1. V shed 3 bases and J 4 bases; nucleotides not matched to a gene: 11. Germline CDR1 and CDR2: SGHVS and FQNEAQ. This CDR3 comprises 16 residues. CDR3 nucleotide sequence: TGTGCCAGCAGCTTTTCCTACGGCGGGGACAGCTATGGCTACACCTTC. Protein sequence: CASSFSYGGDSYGYTF.

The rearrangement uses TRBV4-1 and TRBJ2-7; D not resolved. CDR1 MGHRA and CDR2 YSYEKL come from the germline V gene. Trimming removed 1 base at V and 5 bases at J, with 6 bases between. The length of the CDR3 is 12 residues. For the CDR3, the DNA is TGCGCCAGCAGCCAAGGTCTTGACGAGCAGTACTTC. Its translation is CASSQGLDEQYF.

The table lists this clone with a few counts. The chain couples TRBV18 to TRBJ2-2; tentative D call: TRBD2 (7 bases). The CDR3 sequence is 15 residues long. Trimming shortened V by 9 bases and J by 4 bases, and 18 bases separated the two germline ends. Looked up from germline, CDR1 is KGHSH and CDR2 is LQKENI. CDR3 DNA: TGTGCCAGTCTCGCCGGGGGGCGGAGCACCGGGGAGCTGTTTTTT. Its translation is CASLAGGRSTGELFF.

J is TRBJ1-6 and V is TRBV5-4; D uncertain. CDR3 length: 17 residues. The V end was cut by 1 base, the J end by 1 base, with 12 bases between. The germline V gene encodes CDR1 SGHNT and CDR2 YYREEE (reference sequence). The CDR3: CASSLKLTESYNSPLHF. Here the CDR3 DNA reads TGTGCCAGCAGCTTGAAACTTACAGAATCCTATAATTCACCCCTCCACTTT.

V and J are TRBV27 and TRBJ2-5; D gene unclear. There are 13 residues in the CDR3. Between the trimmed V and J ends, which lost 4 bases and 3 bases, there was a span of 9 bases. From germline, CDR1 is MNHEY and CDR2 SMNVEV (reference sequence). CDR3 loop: CASSSYTKETQYF. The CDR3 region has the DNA TGTGCCAGCAGTTCCTACACTAAAGAGACCCAGTACTTC.

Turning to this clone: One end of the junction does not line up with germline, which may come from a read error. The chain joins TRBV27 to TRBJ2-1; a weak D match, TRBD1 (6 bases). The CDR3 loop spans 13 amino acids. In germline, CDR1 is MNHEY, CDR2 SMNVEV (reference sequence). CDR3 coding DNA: TGTGCCAGCAGTTTATCCCCGCGTAGGGACATCATCTTC. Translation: CASSLSPRRDIIF.

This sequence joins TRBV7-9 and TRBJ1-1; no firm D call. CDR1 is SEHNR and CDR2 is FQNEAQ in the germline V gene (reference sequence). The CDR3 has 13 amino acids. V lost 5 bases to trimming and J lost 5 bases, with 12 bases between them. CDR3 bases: TGTGCCAGCAGCCCGATCGGGAGGACTGAAGCTTTCTTT. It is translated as CASSPIGRTEAFF. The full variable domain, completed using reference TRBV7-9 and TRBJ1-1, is DTGVSQNPRHKITKRGQNVTFRCDPISEHNRLYWYRQTLGQGPEFLTYFQNEAQLEKSRLLSDRFSAERPKGSFSTLEIQRTEQGDSAMYLCASSPIGRTEAFFGQGTRLTVV.

The CDR3 nucleotides read TGTGCCAGCTGCCTCTGGAGGGAGAACACCGGGGAGCTGTTTTTT. Its translation is CASCLWRENTGELFF. V and J are TRBV28 and TRBJ2-2; perhaps TRBD2 as D (6 bases). Germline V gene lookup returns CDR1 MDHEN and CDR2 SYDVKM. Trimming took 8 bases from V and 1 from J, leaving 14 bases between them. The CDR3 sequence is 15 residues long.

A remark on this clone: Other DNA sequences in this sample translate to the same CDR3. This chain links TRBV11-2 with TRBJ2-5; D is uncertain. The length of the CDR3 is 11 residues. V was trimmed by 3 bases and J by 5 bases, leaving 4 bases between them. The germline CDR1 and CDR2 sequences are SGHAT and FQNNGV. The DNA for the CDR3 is TGTGCCAGCAGCTTGCGGGAGACCCAGTACTTC. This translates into CASSLRETQYF.

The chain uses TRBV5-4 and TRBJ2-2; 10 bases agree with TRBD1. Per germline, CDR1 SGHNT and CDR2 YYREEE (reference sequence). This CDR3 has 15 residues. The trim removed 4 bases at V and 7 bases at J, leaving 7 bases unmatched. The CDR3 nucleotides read TGTGCCAGCAGCCTTGACAGGGGGCAGAACGGGGAGCTGTTTTTT. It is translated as CASSLDRGQNGELFF. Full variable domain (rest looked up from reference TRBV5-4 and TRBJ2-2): ETGVTQSPTHLIKTRGQQVTLRCSSQSGHNTVSWYQQALGQGPQFIFQYYREEENGRGNFPPRFSGLQFPNYSSELNVNALELDDSALYLCASSLDRGQNGELFFGEGSRLTVL.

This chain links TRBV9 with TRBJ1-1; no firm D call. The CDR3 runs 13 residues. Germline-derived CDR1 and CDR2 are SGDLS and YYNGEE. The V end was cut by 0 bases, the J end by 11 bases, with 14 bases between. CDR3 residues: CASSVEGRDWAFF. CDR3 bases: TGTGCCAGCAGCGTAGAAGGGAGGGATTGGGCTTTCTTT. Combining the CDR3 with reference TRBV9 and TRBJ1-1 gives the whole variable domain DSGVTQTPKHLITATGQRVTLRCSPRSGDLSVYWYQQSLDQGLQFLIQYYNGEERAKGNILERFSAQQFPDLHSELNLSSLELGDSALYFCASSVEGRDWAFFGQGTRLTVV.

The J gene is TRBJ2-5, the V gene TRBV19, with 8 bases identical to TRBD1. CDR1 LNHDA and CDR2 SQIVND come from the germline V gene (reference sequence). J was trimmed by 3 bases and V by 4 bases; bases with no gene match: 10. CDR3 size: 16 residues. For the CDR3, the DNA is TGTGCCAGTAGTAGAGGGGTGGGGACAGGTGAAGAGACCCAGTACTTC. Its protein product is CASSRGVGTGEETQYF.

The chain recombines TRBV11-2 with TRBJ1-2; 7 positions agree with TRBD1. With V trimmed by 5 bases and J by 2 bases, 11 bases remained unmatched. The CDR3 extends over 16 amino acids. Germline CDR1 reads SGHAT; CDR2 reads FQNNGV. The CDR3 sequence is CASSPRMGQTNYGYTF. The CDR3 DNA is TGTGCCAGCAGCCCTAGAATGGGACAGACAAACTATGGCTACACCTTC. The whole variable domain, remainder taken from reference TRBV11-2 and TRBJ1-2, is EAGVAQSPRYKIIEKRQSVAFWCNPISGHATLYWYQQILGQGPKLLIQFQNNGVVDDSQLPKDRFSAERLKGVDSTLKIQPAKLEDSAVYLCASSPRMGQTNYGYTFGSGTRLTVV.

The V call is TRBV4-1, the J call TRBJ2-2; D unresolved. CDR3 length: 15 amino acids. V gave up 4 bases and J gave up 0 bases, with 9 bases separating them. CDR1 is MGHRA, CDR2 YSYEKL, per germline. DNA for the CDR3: TGCGCCAGCAGCCCGACTCACGCGAACACCGGGGAGCTGTTTTTT. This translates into CASSPTHANTGELFF.

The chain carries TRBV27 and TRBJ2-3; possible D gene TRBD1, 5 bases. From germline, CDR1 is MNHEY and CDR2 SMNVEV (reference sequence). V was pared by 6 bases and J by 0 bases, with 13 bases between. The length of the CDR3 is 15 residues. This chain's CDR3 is CASSPTEISTDTQYF. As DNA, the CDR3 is TGTGCCAGCAGCCCGACAGAAATTAGCACAGATACGCAGTATTTT.

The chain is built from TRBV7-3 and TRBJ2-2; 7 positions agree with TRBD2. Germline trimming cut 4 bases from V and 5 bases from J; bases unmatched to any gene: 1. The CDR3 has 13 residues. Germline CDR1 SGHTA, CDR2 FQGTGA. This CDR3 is CASSWGGTGELFF. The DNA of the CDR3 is TGTGCCAGCAGCTGGGGGGGGACCGGGGAGCTGTTTTTT.

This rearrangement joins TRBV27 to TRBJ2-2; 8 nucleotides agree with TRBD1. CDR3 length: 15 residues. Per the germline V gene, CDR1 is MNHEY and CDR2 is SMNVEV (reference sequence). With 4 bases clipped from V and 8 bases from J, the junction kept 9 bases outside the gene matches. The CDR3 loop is CASSYRGTLGGELFF. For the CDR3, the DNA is TGTGCCAGCAGTTACAGGGGGACCTTAGGGGGGGAGCTGTTTTTT.

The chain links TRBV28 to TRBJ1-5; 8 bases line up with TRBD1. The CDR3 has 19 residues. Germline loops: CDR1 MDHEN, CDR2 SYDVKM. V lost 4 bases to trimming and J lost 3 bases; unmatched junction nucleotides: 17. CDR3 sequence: CASSSSTGVMDWVNQPQHF. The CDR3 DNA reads TGTGCCAGCAGTTCCTCGACAGGGGTTATGGATTGGGTCAATCAGCCCCAGCATTTT.

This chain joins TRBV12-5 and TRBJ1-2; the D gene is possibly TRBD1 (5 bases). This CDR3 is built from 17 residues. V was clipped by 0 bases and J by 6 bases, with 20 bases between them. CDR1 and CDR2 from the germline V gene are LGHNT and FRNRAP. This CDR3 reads CASGLVGAGLGVDGYTF. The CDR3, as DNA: TGTGCTAGTGGTTTGGTAGGCGCAGGGTTGGGCGTCGATGGCTACACCTTC.